The sequence of this T cell receptor beta chain was determined in a study of T cell responses to AZD1222 COVID-19 vaccine. Study results and caveats: Donor demographics were predominantly white British with a female majority; clonal diversity may be underestimated. Repertoire sampling was restricted to post-peak T cell response timepoints.

Repertoires were generated with immunoSEQ multiplex PCR, while TCRdb's copy carries only in-frame clones and drops some. Found here are more than 70,000 clones, about 92% of them singletons; the top ten hold approximately 4.2%. Remarks on this clone: What it binds is not known.

The sample in question was peripheral blood, obtained on day 0 of AZD1222 vaccination. This clonotype originated in an adult in good health.

The CDR3 loop is CASSHTGRIVRKYF. The DNA for the CDR3 is TGTGCCAGCAGCCACACGGGACGGATCGTTCGTAAGTATTTT. J is TRBJ1-3 and V is TRBV3-1 (or the pseudogene TRBV3-2); D is perhaps TRBD1 (5 bases). V was clipped by 3 bases and J by 16 bases, with 22 bases between them. The CDR3 totals 14 residues. Germline values: CDR1 LGHDT, CDR2 YNNKEL (reference sequence).